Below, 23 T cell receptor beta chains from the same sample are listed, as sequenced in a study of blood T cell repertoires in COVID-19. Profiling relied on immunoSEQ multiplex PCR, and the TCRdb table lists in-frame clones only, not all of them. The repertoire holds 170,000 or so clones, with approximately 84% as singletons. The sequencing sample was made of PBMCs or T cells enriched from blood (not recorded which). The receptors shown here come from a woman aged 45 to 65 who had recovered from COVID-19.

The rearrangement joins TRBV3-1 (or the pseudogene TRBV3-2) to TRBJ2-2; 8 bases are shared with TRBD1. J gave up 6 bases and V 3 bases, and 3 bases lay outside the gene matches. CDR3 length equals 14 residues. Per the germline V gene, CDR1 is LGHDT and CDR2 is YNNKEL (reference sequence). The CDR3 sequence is CASSQAQGAGELFF. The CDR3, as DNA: TGTGCCAGCAGCCAGGCACAGGGGGCCGGGGAGCTGTTTTTT.

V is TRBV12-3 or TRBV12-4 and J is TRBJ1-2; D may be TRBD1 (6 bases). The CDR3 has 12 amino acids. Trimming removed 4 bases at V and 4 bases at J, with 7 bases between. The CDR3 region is CASSWTVYGYTF. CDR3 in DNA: TGTGCCAGCAGTTGGACAGTCTATGGCTACACCTTC.

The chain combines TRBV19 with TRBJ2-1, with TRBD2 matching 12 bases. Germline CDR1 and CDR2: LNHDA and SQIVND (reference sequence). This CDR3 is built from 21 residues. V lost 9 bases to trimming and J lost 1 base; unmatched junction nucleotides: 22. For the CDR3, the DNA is TGTGCCAGCAGCTACTCAGGATCCGGGACTAGCGGGCCTAGATCCTACAATGAGCAGTTCTTC. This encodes CASSYSGSGTSGPRSYNEQFF.

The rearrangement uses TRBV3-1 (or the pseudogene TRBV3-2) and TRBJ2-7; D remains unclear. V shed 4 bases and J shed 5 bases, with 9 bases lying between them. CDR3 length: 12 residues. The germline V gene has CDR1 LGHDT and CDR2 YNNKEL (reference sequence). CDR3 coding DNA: TGTGCCAGCAGCCCCGGGTTCAACGAGCAGTACTTC. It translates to CASSPGFNEQYF.

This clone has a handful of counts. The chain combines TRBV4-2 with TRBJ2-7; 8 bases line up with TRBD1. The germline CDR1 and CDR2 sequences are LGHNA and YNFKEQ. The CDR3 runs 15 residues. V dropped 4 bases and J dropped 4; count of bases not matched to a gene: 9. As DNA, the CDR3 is TGTGCCAGCAGCCCGGGACAGGCAATCGGGTACGAGCAGTACTTC. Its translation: CASSPGQAIGYEQYF.

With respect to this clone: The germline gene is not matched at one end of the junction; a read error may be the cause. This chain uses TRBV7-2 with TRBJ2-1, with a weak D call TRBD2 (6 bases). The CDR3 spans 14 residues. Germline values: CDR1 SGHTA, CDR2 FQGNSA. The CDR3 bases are TGTGCCAGCAGCTTAGGGGGGGACTCCGATGAACAGTTCTTC. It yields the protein CASSLGGDSDEQFF.

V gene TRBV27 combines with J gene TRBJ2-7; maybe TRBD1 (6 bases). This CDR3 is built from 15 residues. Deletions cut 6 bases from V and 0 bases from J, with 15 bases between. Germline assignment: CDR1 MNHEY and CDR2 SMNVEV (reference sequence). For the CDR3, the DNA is TGTGCCAGCAGGAAATGGACAGCGCTCTCCTACGAGCAGTACTTC. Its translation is CASRKWTALSYEQYF.

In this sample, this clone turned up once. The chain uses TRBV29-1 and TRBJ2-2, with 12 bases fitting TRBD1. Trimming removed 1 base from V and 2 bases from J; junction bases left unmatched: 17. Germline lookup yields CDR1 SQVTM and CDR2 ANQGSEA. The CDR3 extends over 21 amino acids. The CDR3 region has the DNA TGCAGCGTTGAAGCCCCGGGACAGGGGGCTTCAGGGGGGGGCAACACCGGGGAGCTGTTTTTT. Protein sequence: CSVEAPGQGASGGGNTGELFF.

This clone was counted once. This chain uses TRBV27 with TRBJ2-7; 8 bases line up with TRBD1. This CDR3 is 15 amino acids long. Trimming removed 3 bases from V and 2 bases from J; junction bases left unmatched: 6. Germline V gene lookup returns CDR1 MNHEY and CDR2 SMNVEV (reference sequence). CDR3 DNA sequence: TGTGCCAGCAGTTTCAGGGGCAGGGGGCCCTACGAGCAGTACTTC. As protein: CASSFRGRGPYEQYF.

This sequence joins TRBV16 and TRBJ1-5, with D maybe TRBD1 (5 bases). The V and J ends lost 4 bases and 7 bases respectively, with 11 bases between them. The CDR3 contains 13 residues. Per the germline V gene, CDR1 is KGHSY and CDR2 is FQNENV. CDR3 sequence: CASSLQVPQPQHF. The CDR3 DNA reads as TGTGCCAGCAGCCTACAGGTACCACAGCCCCAGCATTTT.

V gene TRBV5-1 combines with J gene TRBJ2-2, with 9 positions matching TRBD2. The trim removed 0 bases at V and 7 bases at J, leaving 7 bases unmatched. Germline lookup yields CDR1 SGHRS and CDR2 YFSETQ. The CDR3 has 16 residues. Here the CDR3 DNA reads TGCGCCAGCAGCTTGGTGGTAGCGGGAGTTAGCGGGGAGCTGTTTTTT. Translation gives CASSLVVAGVSGELFF.

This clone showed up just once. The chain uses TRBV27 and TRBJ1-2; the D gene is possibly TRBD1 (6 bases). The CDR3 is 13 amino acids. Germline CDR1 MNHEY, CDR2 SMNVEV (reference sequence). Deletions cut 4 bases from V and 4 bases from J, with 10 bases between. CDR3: CASSSYRAYGYTF. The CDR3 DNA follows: TGTGCCAGCAGTTCGTACAGGGCCTATGGCTACACCTTC.

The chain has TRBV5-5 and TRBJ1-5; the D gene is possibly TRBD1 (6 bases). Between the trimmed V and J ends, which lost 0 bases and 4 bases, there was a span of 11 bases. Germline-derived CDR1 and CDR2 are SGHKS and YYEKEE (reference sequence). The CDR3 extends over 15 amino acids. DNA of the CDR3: TGTGCCAGCAGCTTGGATGCGGGGGCTAATCAGCCCCAGCATTTT. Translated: CASSLDAGANQPQHF.

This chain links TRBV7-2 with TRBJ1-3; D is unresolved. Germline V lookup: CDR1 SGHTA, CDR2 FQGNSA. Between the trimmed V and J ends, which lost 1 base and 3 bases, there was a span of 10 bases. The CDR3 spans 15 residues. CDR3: CASSLVNFFGNTIYF. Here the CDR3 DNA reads TGTGCCAGCAGCTTAGTAAATTTTTTTGGAAACACCATATATTTT.

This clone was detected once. The CDR3 sequence is CASSSSKSGRSTDTQYF. As DNA, the CDR3 is TGTGCCAGCAGTTCCTCAAAAAGCGGGAGGAGCACAGATACGCAGTATTTT. The rearrangement joins TRBV6-2 or TRBV6-3 to TRBJ2-3; 9 nucleotides match TRBD2. Germline loops: CDR1 MNHEY, CDR2 SVGEGT. This CDR3 region has 17 residues. The V gene end was trimmed by 4 bases and the J gene end by 0 bases; junction bases not matched to a gene: 8.

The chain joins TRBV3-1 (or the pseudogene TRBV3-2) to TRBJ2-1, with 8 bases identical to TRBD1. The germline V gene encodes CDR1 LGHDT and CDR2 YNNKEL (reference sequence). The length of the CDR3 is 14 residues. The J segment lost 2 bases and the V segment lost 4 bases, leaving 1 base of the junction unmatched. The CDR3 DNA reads TGTGCCAGCAGCCCGGGACAGGCCTACAATGAGCAGTTCTTC. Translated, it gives CASSPGQAYNEQFF.

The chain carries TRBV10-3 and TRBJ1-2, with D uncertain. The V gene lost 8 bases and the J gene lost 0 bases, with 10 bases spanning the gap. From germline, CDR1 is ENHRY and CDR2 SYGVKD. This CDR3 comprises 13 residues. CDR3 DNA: TGTGCCATCCCAGGAGGAACTAACTATGGCTACACCTTC. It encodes CAIPGGTNYGYTF.

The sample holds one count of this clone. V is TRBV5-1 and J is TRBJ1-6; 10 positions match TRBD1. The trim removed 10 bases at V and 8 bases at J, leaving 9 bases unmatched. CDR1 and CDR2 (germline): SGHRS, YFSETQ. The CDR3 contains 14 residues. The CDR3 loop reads CASGTGVADSPLHF. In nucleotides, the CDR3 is TGCGCCTCCGGGACAGGGGTTGCTGATTCACCCCTCCACTTT.

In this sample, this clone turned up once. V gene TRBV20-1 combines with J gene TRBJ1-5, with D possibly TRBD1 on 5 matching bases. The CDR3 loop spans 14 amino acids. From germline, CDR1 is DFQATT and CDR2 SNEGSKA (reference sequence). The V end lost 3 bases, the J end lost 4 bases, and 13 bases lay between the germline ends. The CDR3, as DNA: TGCAGTGCTAGTGGGTGGGGGGTTAATCAGCCCCAGCATTTT. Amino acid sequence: CSASGWGVNQPQHF.

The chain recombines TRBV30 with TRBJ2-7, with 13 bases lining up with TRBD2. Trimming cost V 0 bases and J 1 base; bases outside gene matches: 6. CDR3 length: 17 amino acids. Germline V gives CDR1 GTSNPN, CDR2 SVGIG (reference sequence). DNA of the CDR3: TGTGCCTGGAGTGTACTGCGGACTAGCGGGGGATCCTACGAGCAGTACTTC. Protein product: CAWSVLRTSGGSYEQYF.

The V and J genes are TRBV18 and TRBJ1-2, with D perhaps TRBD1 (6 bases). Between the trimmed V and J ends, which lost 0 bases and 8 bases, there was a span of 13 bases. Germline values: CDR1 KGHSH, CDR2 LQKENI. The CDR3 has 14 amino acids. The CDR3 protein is CASSPPSGARGYTF. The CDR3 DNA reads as TGTGCCAGCTCACCACCCTCAGGGGCGCGGGGCTACACCTTC. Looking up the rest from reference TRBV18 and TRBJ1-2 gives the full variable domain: NAGVMQNPRHLVRRRGQEARLRCSPMKGHSHVYWYRQLPEEGLKFMVYLQKENIIDESGMPKERFSAEFPKEGPSILRIQQVVRGDSAAYFCASSPPSGARGYTFGSGTRLTVV.

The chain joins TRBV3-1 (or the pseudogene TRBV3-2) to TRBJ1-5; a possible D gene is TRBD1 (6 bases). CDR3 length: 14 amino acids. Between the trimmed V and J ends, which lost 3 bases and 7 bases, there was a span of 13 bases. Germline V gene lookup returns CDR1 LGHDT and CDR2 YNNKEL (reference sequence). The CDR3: CASSHTGLGQPQHF. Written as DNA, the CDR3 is TGTGCCAGCAGCCACACAGGGTTGGGACAGCCCCAGCATTTT.

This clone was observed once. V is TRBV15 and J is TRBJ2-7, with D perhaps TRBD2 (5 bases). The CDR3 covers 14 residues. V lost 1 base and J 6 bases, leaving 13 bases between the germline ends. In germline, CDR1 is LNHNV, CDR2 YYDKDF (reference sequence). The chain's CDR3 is CATSRAGSRGEQYF. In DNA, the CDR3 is TGTGCCACCAGCAGAGCTGGGAGCCGGGGCGAGCAGTACTTC.